This T cell receptor (beta chain) was observed in a study of CD8 T cells in ankylosing spondylitis. This clonotype was counted only a few times. No antigen is known for it. General study findings and limits: Significant enrichment of disease-linked clones was reported in matched ankylosing spondylitis synovial fluid.

Construction of TCR beta libraries was performed using quantitative 5'-RACE with molecular barcodes. TCRdb called the 5' RACE reads again in MiXCR, with one record for every CDR3 protein. The sample lists 200,000 to 250,000 distinct CDR3 sequences, roughly a tenth occurring once. The CDR3 runs to 14 residues. The V end lost 6 bases, the J end lost 4 bases, and 15 bases lay between the germline ends. The V gene's germline CDR1 is SNHLY and CDR2 FYNNEI. The sequencing sample was made of blood, either unsorted or a sorted T cell fraction (not recorded which). This clonotype originated in a male donor with ankylosing spondylitis or in good health (not recorded which). The chain is built from TRBV2 and TRBJ2-5; D perhaps matches TRBD2 (5 bases). This CDR3 is CASSVEGKRETQYF. CDR3 sequence (DNA): TGTGCCAGCAGCGTCGAGGGAAAACGAGAGACCCAGTACTTC.